The 18 T cell receptor beta chains in this list originate from one sample, sequenced in a study of shared T cell receptors in the human thymus. The protocol was immunoSEQ multiplex PCR, while the TCRdb copy is restricted to in-frame clones and leaves out a portion. The sample has approximately 660,000 clones, more than 75% seen once; the top ten hold 0.0095% to 0.012%. The same specimen was also included in a second study, on human thymus T cells.

Sequencing used thymocytes. These receptors originate from a boy less than two years old with a congenital heart defect.

The V and J genes are TRBV27 and TRBJ2-7; TRBD2 aligns across 9 bases. This CDR3 comprises 14 residues. The V gene end was trimmed by 5 bases and the J gene end by 3 bases; junction bases not matched to a gene: 5. CDR1 MNHEY and CDR2 SMNVEV come from the germline V gene (reference sequence). CDR3 DNA sequence: TGTGCCAGCAGTCAGCGGGAGGAATTCTACGAGCAGTACTTC. Amino acids: CASSQREEFYEQYF.

The chain uses TRBV27 and TRBJ1-2; weak D call: TRBD1 (5 bases). The CDR3 extends over 11 amino acids. Germline CDR1 reads MNHEY; CDR2 reads SMNVEV (reference sequence). V was pared by 6 bases and J by 8 bases, with 10 bases between. The CDR3 here is CASRGPKGYTF. For the CDR3, the DNA is TGTGCCAGCAGGGGGCCTAAGGGCTACACCTTC.

The rearrangement joins TRBV11-3 to TRBJ2-7, with D possibly being TRBD1 (6 bases). Trimming left V 6 bases short and J 0 bases short, with 18 bases between. The CDR3 sequence is 16 residues long. Germline V gives CDR1 SGHNT, CDR2 YENEEA. The CDR3, as DNA: TGTGCCAGCAGTCCCCGGCTGGACAGCCTCTCCTACGAGCAGTACTTC. Translated, it gives CASSPRLDSLSYEQYF.

The rearrangement links TRBV2 to TRBJ2-3; TRBD2 aligns across 8 bases. The CDR3 sequence is 18 residues long. V was clipped by 3 bases and J by 4 bases; unmatched bases: 15. The germline V gene encodes CDR1 SNHLY and CDR2 FYNNEI. The CDR3 here is CASSDGGATNSGPDTQYF. The CDR3 nucleotides read TGTGCCAGCAGTGACGGGGGGGCTACTAACTCGGGCCCAGATACGCAGTATTTT. The full variable domain, its missing parts supplied by reference TRBV2 and TRBJ2-3, is EPEVTQTPSHQVTQMGQEVILRCVPISNHLYFYWYRQILGQKVEFLVSFYNNEISEKSEIFDDQFSVERPDGSNFTLKIRSTKLEDSAMYFCASSDGGATNSGPDTQYFGPGTRLTVL.

The chain carries TRBV5-6 and TRBJ1-4; 7 positions agree with TRBD1. J was trimmed by 6 bases and V by 2 bases; bases with no gene match: 7. CDR3 length equals 15 residues. Germline CDR1 and CDR2: SGHDT and YYEEEE. CDR3 amino acids: CASSFRDSTDEKLFF. The CDR3 DNA reads as TGTGCCAGCAGCTTCCGGGACAGCACGGATGAAAAACTGTTTTTT. The whole variable domain, remainder taken from reference TRBV5-6 and TRBJ1-4, is DAGVTQSPTHLIKTRGQQVTLRCSPKSGHDTVSWYQQALGQGPQFIFQYYEEEERQRGNFPDRFSGHQFPNYSSELNVNALLLGDSALYLCASSFRDSTDEKLFFGSGTQLSVL.

The chain couples TRBV6-1 to TRBJ2-1; 12 nucleotides align to TRBD2. The CDR3 consists of 16 residues. J gave up 4 bases and V 2 bases, and 3 bases lay outside the gene matches. Germline CDR1 reads MNHNS; CDR2 reads SASEGT. Here the CDR3 reads CASSERTSGEYNEQFF. In nucleotides, the CDR3 is TGTGCCAGCAGTGAACGGACTAGCGGGGAATACAATGAGCAGTTCTTC.

The chain couples TRBV7-8 to TRBJ2-7; 11 bases are shared with TRBD2. Germline V CDR1 and CDR2: SGHVS, FQNEAQ. V lost 5 bases to trimming and J lost 3 bases; unmatched junction nucleotides: 9. The CDR3 runs to 16 residues. The CDR3 sequence is CASSPPLAGGGYEQYF. CDR3 coding DNA: TGTGCCAGCAGCCCACCCCTAGCGGGAGGCGGCTACGAGCAGTACTTC.

The chain uses TRBV9 and TRBJ2-3; a possible D gene is TRBD2 (6 bases). The V gene's germline CDR1 is SGDLS and CDR2 YYNGEE. The CDR3 extends over 16 amino acids. The V gene lost 3 bases and the J gene lost 0 bases, with 14 bases spanning the gap. CDR3: CASSGRSGTSTDTQYF. CDR3 DNA: TGTGCCAGCAGCGGACGTAGCGGCACTAGCACAGATACGCAGTATTTT.

The chain uses TRBV11-2 and TRBJ2-1; D not certain. The CDR3 runs to 15 residues. Germline lookup yields CDR1 SGHAT and CDR2 FQNNGV. Trimming removed 5 bases at V and 4 bases at J, with 15 bases between. The CDR3, as DNA: TGTGCCAGCAGCCCCGCAGGCCCCGCGTACAATGAGCAGTTCTTC. Protein product: CASSPAGPAYNEQFF.

This sequence joins TRBV2 and TRBJ2-3; 8 nucleotides agree with TRBD2. The J segment lost 1 base and the V segment lost 5 bases, leaving 2 bases of the junction unmatched. The germline CDR1 and CDR2 sequences are SNHLY and FYNNEI. This CDR3 contains 14 residues. The CDR3 sequence is CASSREGGTDTQYF. DNA for the CDR3: TGTGCCAGCAGTCGGGAGGGCGGCACAGATACGCAGTATTTT.

The V gene is TRBV7-9, the J gene TRBJ1-1; D unclear. V shed 11 bases and J shed 3 bases, with 19 bases lying between them. The CDR3 length is 14 residues. Germline values: CDR1 SEHNR, CDR2 FQNEAQ (reference sequence). CDR3 in DNA: TGTGCCCCCCAAAGGGAGGTTGGGGACACTGAAGCTTTCTTT. Translated: CAPQREVGDTEAFF.

This chain joins TRBV4-2 and TRBJ2-3; D may be TRBD2 (6 bases). This CDR3 has 15 amino acids. Germline CDR1 is LGHNA and CDR2 is YNFKEQ. V lost 3 bases to trimming and J lost 1 base, with 11 bases between them. As DNA, the CDR3 is TGTGCCAGCAGCCACCCGGCTAGCGGCACAGATACGCAGTATTTT. Residues: CASSHPASGTDTQYF.

V and J are TRBV7-9 and TRBJ2-6, with D perhaps TRBD2 (5 bases). This CDR3 has 15 residues. The germline V gene encodes CDR1 SEHNR and CDR2 FQNEAQ (reference sequence). The ends were cut back, 8 bases at V and 2 bases at J, with 13 bases in the middle. CDR3 loop: CASSFSRAGANVLTF. In nucleotides, the CDR3 is TGTGCCAGCTCATTCTCGCGGGCTGGGGCCAACGTCCTGACTTTC. The full variable domain, its missing parts supplied by reference TRBV7-9 and TRBJ2-6, is DTGVSQNPRHKITKRGQNVTFRCDPISEHNRLYWYRQTLGQGPEFLTYFQNEAQLEKSRLLSDRFSAERPKGSFSTLEIQRTEQGDSAMYLCASSFSRAGANVLTFGAGSRLTVL.

J is TRBJ2-3 and V is TRBV6-1; D is uncertain. Germline V CDR1 and CDR2: MNHNS, SASEGT. This CDR3 contains 15 residues. Trimming removed 1 base from V and 0 bases from J, with 8 bases in between. This CDR3 is CASSEDSPSTDTQYF. In nucleotides, the CDR3 is TGTGCCAGCAGTGAAGACAGCCCTAGCACAGATACGCAGTATTTT.

This rearrangement joins TRBV15 to TRBJ2-2; TRBD2 aligns across 9 bases. The CDR3 extends over 15 amino acids. Germline assignment: CDR1 LNHNV and CDR2 YYDKDF (reference sequence). V lost 7 bases to trimming and J lost 7 bases; unmatched junction nucleotides: 10. DNA for the CDR3: TGTGCCACCATTGGGCGGGAGGGCCAAAACGGGGAGCTGTTTTTT. As protein: CATIGREGQNGELFF. Combining the CDR3 with reference TRBV15 and TRBJ2-2 gives the whole variable domain DAMVIQNPRYQVTQFGKPVTLSCSQTLNHNVMYWYQQKSSQAPKLLFHYYDKDFNNEADTPDNFQSRRPNTSFCFLDIRSPGLGDTAMYLCATIGREGQNGELFFGEGSRLTVL.

The chain joins TRBV6-1 to TRBJ1-2; 7 positions agree with TRBD1. The trim removed 2 bases at V and 6 bases at J, leaving 6 bases unmatched. Per the germline V gene, CDR1 is MNHNS and CDR2 is SASEGT. The CDR3 extends over 14 amino acids. The CDR3 here is CASSEKGAEDGYTF. The CDR3 DNA sequence: TGTGCCAGCAGTGAAAAGGGGGCAGAGGATGGCTACACCTTC.

The J gene is TRBJ2-1, the V gene TRBV6-4; maybe TRBD2 (6 bases). Trimming cost V 10 bases and J 6 bases, with 28 bases left between them. CDR1 is MRHNA, CDR2 SNTAGT, per germline. The CDR3 runs 17 residues. CDR3 residues: CAILGREAEDLGNEQFF. The CDR3 DNA sequence: TGTGCCATCTTGGGGCGGGAAGCGGAGGATCTTGGCAATGAGCAGTTCTTC.

In this sample, this clone turned up a few times. This CDR3 reads CSVQGLAGGCEQYF. CDR3 sequence (DNA): TGCAGCGTTCAGGGGCTAGCGGGAGGTTGCGAGCAGTACTTC. The rearrangement links TRBV29-1 to TRBJ2-7, with 11 bases lining up with TRBD2. Unmatched junction bases numbered 9, after V lost 5 bases and J lost 6 bases. Per the germline V gene, CDR1 is SQVTM and CDR2 is ANQGSEA. The CDR3 length is 14 residues.